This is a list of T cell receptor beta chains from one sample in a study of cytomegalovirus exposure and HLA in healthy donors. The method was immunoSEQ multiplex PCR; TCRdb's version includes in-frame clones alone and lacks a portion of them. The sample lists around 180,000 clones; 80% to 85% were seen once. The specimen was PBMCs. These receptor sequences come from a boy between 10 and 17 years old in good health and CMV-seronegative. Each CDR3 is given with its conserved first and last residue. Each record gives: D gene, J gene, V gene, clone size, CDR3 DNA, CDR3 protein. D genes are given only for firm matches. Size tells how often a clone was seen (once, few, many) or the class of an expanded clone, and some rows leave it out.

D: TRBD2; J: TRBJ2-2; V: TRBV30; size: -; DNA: TGTGCCATATCCGTCCGCGGGGGGGCATACACCGGGGAGCTGTTTTTT; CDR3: CAISVRGGAYTGELFF
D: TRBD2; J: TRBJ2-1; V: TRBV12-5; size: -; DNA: TGTGCTAGTGGCCCCCTGAGCGGGGGTTTGTTGGAGCAGTTCTTC; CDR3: CASGPLSGGLLEQFF
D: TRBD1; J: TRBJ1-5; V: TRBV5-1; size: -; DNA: TGCGCCAGCAGCTTGGGGACAGGGGGCGCACCGCAGCCCCAGCATTTT; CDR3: CASSLGTGGAPQPQHF
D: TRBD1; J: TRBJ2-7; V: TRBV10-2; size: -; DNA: TGCGCCAGCGGGGACAGTAACACCTACGAGCAGTACTTC; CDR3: CASGDSNTYEQYF
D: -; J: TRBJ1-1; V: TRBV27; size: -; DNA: TGTGCCAGCAGTTTACTTTTTTATGGGAGAATGAACACTGAAGCTTTCTTT; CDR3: CASSLLFYGRMNTEAFF
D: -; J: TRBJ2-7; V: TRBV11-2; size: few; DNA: TGTGCCAGCAGCTCCGGGGCGGGACCTTACGAGCAGTACTTC; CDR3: CASSSGAGPYEQYF
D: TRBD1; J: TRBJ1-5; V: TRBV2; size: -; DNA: TGTGCCAGCAGCTCGGGGACAGGGGACTTGGTCGATCAGCCCCAGCATTTT; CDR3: CASSSGTGDLVDQPQHF
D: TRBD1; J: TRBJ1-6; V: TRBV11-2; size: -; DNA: TGTGCCAGCAGCTTAAGGCCACAGGGGTTCAGTTCCTATAATTCACCCCTCCACTTT; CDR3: CASSLRPQGFSSYNSPLHF
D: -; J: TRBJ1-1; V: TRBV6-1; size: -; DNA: TGTGCCAGCAGTCCAACAGGGAAAAACCCTGAAGCTTTCTTT; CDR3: CASSPTGKNPEAFF
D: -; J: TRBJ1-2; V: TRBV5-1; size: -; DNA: TGCGCCAGCAGCTGGGAGGGACGGATGTTAGACTACACCTTC; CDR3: CASSWEGRMLDYTF
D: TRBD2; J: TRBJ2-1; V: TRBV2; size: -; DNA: TGTGCCAGCATATATGGGACTATTTACAATGAGCAGTTCTTC; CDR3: CASIYGTIYNEQFF
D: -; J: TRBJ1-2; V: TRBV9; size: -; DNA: TGTGCCAGCAGCGGCGGACACCTCTATGGCTACACCTTC; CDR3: CASSGGHLYGYTF
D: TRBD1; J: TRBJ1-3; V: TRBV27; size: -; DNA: TGTGCCAGCAGTCTGACAGGGAACTCTGGAAACACCATATATTTT; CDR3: CASSLTGNSGNTIYF
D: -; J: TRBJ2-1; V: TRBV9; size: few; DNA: TGTGCCAGCACAGACAGCCTCGCCTACAATGAGCAGTTCTTC; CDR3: CASTDSLAYNEQFF
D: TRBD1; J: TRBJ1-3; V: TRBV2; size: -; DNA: TGTGCCAGCCAAGAGACAGGGTTGCCCGGAAACACCATATATTTT; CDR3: CASQETGLPGNTIYF
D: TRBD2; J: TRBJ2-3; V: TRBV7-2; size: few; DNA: TGTGCCAGCAGCTTAGTGGGTCGGGTGAGCGGGGGGGCGGGAGATACGCAGTATTTT; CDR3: CASSLVGRVSGGAGDTQYF
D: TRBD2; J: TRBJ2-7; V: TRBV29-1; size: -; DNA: TGCAGCGTTGAAGATCGGGGAGGGACCGAGTACGAGCAGTACTTC; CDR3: CSVEDRGGTEYEQYF
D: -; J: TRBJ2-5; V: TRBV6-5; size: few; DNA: TGTGCCAGCAGTCCCGACACTTACCAAGAGACCCAGTACTTC; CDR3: CASSPDTYQETQYF
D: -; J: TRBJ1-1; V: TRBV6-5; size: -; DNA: TGTGCCAGCAGTTACATACCAATAGGCGGGACTGAAGCTTTCTTT; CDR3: CASSYIPIGGTEAFF